A selection of T cell receptor beta chains follows, all from one sample in a study of T cell responses to AZD1222 COVID-19 vaccine. Clones were sequenced by immunoSEQ multiplex PCR, and TCRdb holds only the in-frame ones, with some missing. The table lists around 190,000 clones, 85% to 90% of them singletons. Sample: peripheral blood, taken on day 0 of AZD1222 vaccination. Receptors were obtained from an adult in good health. Each CDR3 is given with its conserved first and last residue. Fields, in order: clone size, V gene, J gene, D gene, CDR3 DNA, CDR3 protein. D genes are given only for firm matches. Expanded clones are given a class, and other clones once, few, many or no size at all.

.	TRBV18	TRBJ1-2	.	TGTGCCAGCTCATCCCAGGGCCCCGGTGGCTACACCTTC	CASSSQGPGGYTF
.	TRBV10-3	TRBJ2-5	.	TGTGCCATCAGTGAGTCGACTGGAAAAGAGACCCAGTACTTC	CAISESTGKETQYF
.	TRBV9	TRBJ2-5	.	TGTGCCAGCAGCGCCGCCCTACAAGAGACCCAGTACTTC	CASSAALQETQYF
.	TRBV5-5	TRBJ1-1	.	TGTGCCAGCAGCTTGGGAGGGAACACTGAAGCTTTCTTT	CASSLGGNTEAFF
.	TRBV30	TRBJ2-1	TRBD1	TGTGCCTGGAGTCAGGGGACAGGGCTCAATGAGCAGTTCTTC	CAWSQGTGLNEQFF
.	TRBV11-2	TRBJ1-1	.	TGTGCCAGCAGCCCCGTTCAGGGGTTTTATGAAGCTTTCTTT	CASSPVQGFYEAFF
.	TRBV6-2/TRBV6-3	TRBJ2-7	TRBD1	TGTGCCAGCAGCGGACAGGGCTACGAGCAGTACTTC	CASSGQGYEQYF
.	TRBV9	TRBJ2-7	.	TGTGCCAGCAGCTCACGTGAGGGCGCGCAGTACTTC	CASSSREGAQYF
.	TRBV30	TRBJ1-2	.	TGTGCCTGGAGTGGCAGGACCGCGGACGGGTATGGCTACACCTTC	CAWSGRTADGYGYTF
.	TRBV6-5	TRBJ1-6	.	TGTGCCAGCAGCTATGGCCCGGGGACTTCACCCCTCCACTTT	CASSYGPGTSPLHF
.	TRBV18	TRBJ2-5	TRBD2	TGTGCCAGCTCACCACCGGGACTAGCGGCCTACCAAGAGACCCAGTACTTC	CASSPPGLAAYQETQYF
once	TRBV4-2	TRBJ2-5	.	TGTGCCAGCAGCCAAGGGAGTAAAGAGACCCAGTACTTC	CASSQGSKETQYF